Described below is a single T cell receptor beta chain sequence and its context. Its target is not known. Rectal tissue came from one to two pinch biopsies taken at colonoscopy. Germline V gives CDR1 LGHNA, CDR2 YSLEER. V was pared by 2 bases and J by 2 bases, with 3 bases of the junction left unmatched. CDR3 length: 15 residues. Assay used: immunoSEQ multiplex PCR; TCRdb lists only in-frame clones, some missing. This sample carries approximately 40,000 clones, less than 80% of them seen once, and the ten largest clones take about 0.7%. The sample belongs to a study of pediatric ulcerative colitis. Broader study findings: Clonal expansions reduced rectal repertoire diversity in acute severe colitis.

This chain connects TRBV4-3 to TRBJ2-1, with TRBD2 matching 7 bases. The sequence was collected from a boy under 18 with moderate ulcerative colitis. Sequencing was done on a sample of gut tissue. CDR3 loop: CASSQSGTTYNEQFF. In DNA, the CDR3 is TGCGCCAGCAGCCAAAGCGGGACTACCTACAATGAGCAGTTCTTC.